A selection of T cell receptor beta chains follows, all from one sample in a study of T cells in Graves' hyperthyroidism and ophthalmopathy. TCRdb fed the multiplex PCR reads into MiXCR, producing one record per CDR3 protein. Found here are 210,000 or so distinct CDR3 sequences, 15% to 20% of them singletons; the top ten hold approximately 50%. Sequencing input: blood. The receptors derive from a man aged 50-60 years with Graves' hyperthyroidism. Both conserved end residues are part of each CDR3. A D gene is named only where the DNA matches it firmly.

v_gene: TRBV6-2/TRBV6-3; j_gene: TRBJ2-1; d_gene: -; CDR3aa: CASSPGRVGLWEQFF
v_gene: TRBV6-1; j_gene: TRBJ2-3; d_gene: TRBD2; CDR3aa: CASSDLAGDTDTQYF
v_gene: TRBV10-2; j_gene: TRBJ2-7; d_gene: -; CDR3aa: CASSEANYHYEQYF
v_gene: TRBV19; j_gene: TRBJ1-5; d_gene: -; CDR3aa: CASRRARGRRRWIGQPQHF
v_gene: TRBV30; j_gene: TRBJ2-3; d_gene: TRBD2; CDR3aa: CAWSSGTSGNTQYF
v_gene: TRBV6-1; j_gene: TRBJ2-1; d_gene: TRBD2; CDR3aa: CASKPGLAGYEQFF
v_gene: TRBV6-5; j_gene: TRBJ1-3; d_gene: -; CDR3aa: CASSYESSRSGNTIYF
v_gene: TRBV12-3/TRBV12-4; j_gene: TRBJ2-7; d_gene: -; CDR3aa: CASSHGEDYEQYF
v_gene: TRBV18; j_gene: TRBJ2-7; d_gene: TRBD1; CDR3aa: CASSHTRDRASYEQYF
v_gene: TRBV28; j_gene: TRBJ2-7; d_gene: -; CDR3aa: CASSPMRRGPHYEQYF
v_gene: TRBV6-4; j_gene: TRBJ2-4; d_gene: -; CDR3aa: CASSQRGAKNIQYF
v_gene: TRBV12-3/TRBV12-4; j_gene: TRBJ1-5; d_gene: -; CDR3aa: CASSLRGQLNQPQHF
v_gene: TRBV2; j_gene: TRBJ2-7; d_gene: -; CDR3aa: CASSYTRESDEQYF
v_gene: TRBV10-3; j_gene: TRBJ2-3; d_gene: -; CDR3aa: CAISEVDVGTDTQYF
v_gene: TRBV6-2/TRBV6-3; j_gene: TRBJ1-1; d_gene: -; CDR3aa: CASRPALRSEAFF
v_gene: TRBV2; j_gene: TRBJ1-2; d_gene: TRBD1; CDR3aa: CASRTGTGLVDGYTF
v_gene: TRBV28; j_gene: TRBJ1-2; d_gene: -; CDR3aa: CASSLPPGQNQNGYTF
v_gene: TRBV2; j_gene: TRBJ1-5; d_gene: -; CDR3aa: CASSVEGSQPQHF
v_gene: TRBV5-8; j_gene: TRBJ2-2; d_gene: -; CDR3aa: CASSKDANTGELFF
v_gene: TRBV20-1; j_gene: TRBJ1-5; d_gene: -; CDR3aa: CSARAGSHF
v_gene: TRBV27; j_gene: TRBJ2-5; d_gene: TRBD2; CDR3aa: CASSPRVAGGGETQYF
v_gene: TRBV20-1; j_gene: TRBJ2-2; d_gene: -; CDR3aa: CSAIYANTGELFF
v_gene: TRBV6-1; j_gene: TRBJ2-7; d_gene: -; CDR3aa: CASNLTPYSYEQYF
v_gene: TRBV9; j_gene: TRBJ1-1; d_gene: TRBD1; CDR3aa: CTSSGDSMNTEAFF
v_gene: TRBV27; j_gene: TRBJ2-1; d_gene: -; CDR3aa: CASSPLPLREQFF
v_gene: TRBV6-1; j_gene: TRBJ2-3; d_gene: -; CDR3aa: CASSGRGADTQYF
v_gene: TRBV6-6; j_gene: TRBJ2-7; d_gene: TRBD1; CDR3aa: CASSYTNGQGQSYEQYF
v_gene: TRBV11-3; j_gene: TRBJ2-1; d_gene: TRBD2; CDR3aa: CASSPSSGYNEQFF
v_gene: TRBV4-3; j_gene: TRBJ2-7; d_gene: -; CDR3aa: CASSQDVGGYEQYF
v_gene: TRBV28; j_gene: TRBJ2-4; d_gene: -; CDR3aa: CASSSTIKNIQYF
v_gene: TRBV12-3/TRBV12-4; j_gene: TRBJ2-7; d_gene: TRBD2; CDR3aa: CASSLWSGRANWYEQYF
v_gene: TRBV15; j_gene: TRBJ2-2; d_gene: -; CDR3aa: CATSNARTGELFF
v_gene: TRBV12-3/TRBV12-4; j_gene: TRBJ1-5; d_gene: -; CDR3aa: CASSLWTVNSNQPQHF